Described below is a single TCR beta chain sequence and its context. The junction and the germline gene differ at one end; a read error may be behind it. Total RNA was isolated from each sample in quantities of at least 6 micrograms. The data stem from a study of blood T cells in healthy people across ages. A sample-barcoded 5' primer and a J-beta primer mix were used in a second PCR of about 7 to 11 cycles. In TCRdb, the 5' RACE reads were re-called with MiXCR into one record per CDR3 protein. The sample shows around 1,000,000 distinct CDR3 sequences, 25% of them seen only once. The CDR3 loop spans 16 amino acids. The V gene's germline CDR1 is LGHNA and CDR2 YNFKEQ. The data were also submitted as part of a second study, on T cells of mothers and their children.

The rearrangement links TRBV4-2 to TRBJ1-2; D might be TRBD1 (5 bases). The specimen was blood. The TCR sequence derives from a girl aged 2-15 years in good health. For the CDR3, the DNA is TGTGCCGGCAGCCAAGAGGGGACTCCGGGACTCGGAGGCTACACCTTC. Translating gives CAGSQEGTPGLGGYTF.